The 7 T cell receptor beta chains in this list originate from one sample, sequenced in a study of identifying expanded T cells in peripheral blood. Some clones are missing from TCRdb's copy, which holds only in-frame ones; the method was immunoSEQ multiplex PCR. Of about 130,000 clones listed, 70% to 90% were seen once; the top ten hold around 8.2%. Sequenced: blood. The receptors originated from a person between 18 and 69 years old in good health.

J is TRBJ2-2 and V is TRBV10-1, with 8 bases identical to TRBD1. V dropped 10 bases and J dropped 7; count of bases not matched to a gene: 5. The CDR3 consists of 12 residues. The germline V gene encodes CDR1 WNHNN and CDR2 SYGVQD (reference sequence). DNA of the CDR3: TGCGCCACCGGACAGGGTAGCGGGGAGCTGTTTTTT. Protein sequence: CATGQGSGELFF.

V gene TRBV7-2 combines with J gene TRBJ1-1, with D unclear. Trimming removed 0 bases from V and 0 bases from J, with 5 bases in between. The CDR3 is made up of 14 amino acids. Germline values: CDR1 SGHTA, CDR2 FQGNSA. In DNA form, the CDR3 reads TGTGCCAGCAGCTTAGCAGGAATGAACACTGAAGCTTTCTTT. Protein: CASSLAGMNTEAFF.

This chain connects TRBV7-2 to TRBJ2-1; 11 bases line up with TRBD2. This CDR3 is 13 amino acids long. Looked up from germline, CDR1 is SGHTA and CDR2 is FQGNSA. V lost 4 bases and J lost 9; bases outside the gene matches: 2. The CDR3 nucleotides read TGTGCCAGCAGCTCAGGGACTAGCGGTGAGCAGTTCTTC. Protein sequence: CASSSGTSGEQFF.

This chain links TRBV6-5 with TRBJ1-2; D is unresolved. The germline V and J ends were trimmed by 7 bases and 7 bases, with 10 bases remaining between them. Germline CDR1 and CDR2: MNHEY and SVGAGI. This CDR3 has 11 residues. The CDR3 sequence is CASIDTGGYTF. CDR3 DNA sequence: TGTGCCAGCATCGACACGGGTGGCTACACCTTC.

The chain employs TRBV30 and TRBJ2-5; TRBD2 agrees at 11 bases. This CDR3 is built from 15 residues. The V gene's germline CDR1 is GTSNPN and CDR2 SVGIG (reference sequence). V was clipped by 2 bases and J by 1 base; unmatched bases: 3. CDR3 in amino acids: CAWSRLAGGQETQYF. CDR3 nucleotide sequence: TGTGCCTGGAGTCGGCTAGCGGGGGGCCAAGAGACCCAGTACTTC.

About this clone: At one end, the junction sequence differs from germline, possibly due to a read error. The chain uses TRBV6-1 and TRBJ2-5, with D hard to call. Germline V gives CDR1 MNHNS, CDR2 SASEGT. CDR3 length: 12 residues. The CDR3 DNA is TGTGCCAGCAGAAGTAACCAGGAGACCCAGTACTTC. It specifies CASRSNQETQYF.

The rearrangement uses TRBV7-2 and TRBJ2-7; 16 bases agree with TRBD2. CDR3 length: 18 residues. V dropped 3 bases and J dropped 2; count of bases not matched to a gene: 7. From germline, CDR1 is SGHTA and CDR2 FQGNSA. CDR3 loop: CASSFGTSGRAFPYEQYF. CDR3 in DNA: TGTGCCAGCAGCTTCGGGACTAGCGGGAGGGCCTTCCCCTACGAGCAGTACTTC.